This T cell receptor (beta chain) was captured by sequencing in a study of blood T cell repertoires in COVID-19. The overall study: Nucleic acid was either cDNA or gDNA, and it came from T cells, B-cell-depleted T cells, or PBMCs.

Looked up from germline, CDR1 is MNHEY and CDR2 is SVGEGT. This CDR3 comprises 18 residues. Trimming took 0 bases from V and 1 from J, leaving 16 bases between them. Authors' data handling: From reference gene primer amplification, estimates of nucleated cell counts were derived. The repertoire was sequenced with immunoSEQ multiplex PCR; TCRdb's copy has only in-frame clones and lacks some. Clone size and V and J calls were adopted from that table, with D and trimming inferred from the DNA. The data show approximately 85,000 clones, with about 82% seen just once and around 11% held by the top ten. This receptor was obtained from a woman between 65 and 79 years old with active or convalescent COVID-19. The chain employs TRBV6-2 or TRBV6-3 and TRBJ2-4, with a possible D match to TRBD2 (6 bases). Input material: peripheral blood. The CDR3 loop reads CASSYSIRGGTAKNIQYF. CDR3 nucleotide sequence: TGTGCCAGCAGTTACTCGATTCGGGGAGGTACGGCCAAAAACATTCAGTACTTC.